The sequence of this TCR beta chain was determined in a study of blood T cells in healthy people across ages. Trimming left V 7 bases short and J 8 bases short, with 12 bases between. From germline, CDR1 is MNHEY and CDR2 SMNVEV (reference sequence). The CDR3 length is 13 residues. Isolated PBMCs totaled at least 6 million in each sample. Extractions gave at least 5.5 micrograms of total RNA per sample. PCR was performed a second time for roughly 7 to 12 cycles using a sample-barcoded 5' primer and a J-beta primer mix. TCRdb re-called the 5' RACE reads with MiXCR, one entry per CDR3 protein. The sample carries about 1.8 million distinct CDR3 sequences, approximately 50% recorded once.

This rearrangement joins TRBV27 to TRBJ1-6; D not certain. The source of this sequence is a woman aged 40 to 50 in good health. Input material: blood. Here the CDR3 reads CASMASWDSPLHF. The CDR3 DNA follows: TGTGCCAGCATGGCGTCCTGGGATTCACCCCTCCACTTT.